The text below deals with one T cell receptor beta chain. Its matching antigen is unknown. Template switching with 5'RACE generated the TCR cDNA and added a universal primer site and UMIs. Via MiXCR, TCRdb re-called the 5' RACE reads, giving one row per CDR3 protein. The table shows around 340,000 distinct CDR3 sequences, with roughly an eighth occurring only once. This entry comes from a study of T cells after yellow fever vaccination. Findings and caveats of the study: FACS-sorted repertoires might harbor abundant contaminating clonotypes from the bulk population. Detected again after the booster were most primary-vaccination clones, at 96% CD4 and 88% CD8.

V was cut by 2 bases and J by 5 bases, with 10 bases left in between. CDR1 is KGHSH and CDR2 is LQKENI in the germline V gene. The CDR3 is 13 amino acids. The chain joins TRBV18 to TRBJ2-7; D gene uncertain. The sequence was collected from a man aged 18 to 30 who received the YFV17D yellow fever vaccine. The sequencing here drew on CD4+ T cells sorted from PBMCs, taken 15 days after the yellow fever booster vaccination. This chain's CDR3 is CASSPLQSNEQYF. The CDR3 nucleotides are TGTGCCAGCTCACCATTGCAGTCCAACGAGCAGTACTTC. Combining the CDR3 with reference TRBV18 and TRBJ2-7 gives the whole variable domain NAGVMQNPRHLVRRRGQEARLRCSPMKGHSHVYWYRQLPEEGLKFMVYLQKENIIDESGMPKERFSAEFPKEGPSILRIQQVVRGDSAAYFCASSPLQSNEQYFGPGTRLTVT.